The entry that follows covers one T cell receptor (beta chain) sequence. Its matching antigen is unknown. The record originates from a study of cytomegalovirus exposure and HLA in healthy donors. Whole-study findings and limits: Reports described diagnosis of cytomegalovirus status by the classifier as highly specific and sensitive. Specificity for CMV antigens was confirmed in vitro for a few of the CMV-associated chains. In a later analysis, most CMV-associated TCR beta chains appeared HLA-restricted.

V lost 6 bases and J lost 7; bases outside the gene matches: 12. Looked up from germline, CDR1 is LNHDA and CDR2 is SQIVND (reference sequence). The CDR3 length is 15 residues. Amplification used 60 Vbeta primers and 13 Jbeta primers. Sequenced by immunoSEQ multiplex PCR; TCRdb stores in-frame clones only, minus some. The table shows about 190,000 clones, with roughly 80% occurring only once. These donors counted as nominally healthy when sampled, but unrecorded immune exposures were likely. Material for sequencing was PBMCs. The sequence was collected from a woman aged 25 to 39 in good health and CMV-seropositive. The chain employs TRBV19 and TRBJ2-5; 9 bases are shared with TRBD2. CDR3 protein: CASRAGGAEGATQYF. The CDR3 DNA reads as TGTGCCAGTAGAGCGGGGGGCGCCGAGGGGGCGACCCAGTACTTC.